Listed below are T cell receptor beta chains from one sample, sequenced in a study of early T cells in non-severe SARS-CoV-2 infection. TCRdb re-derived calls from the 5' RACE reads in MiXCR, one entry per CDR3 protein. The sample shows fewer than 40,000 distinct CDR3 sequences, over 6% of them seen only once. The sample consisted of whole blood, taken at baseline. The source of these receptors is an adult who was a healthcare worker with PCR-confirmed SARS-CoV-2 infection or an uninfected control (not recorded which). CDR3s include the opening cysteine and the closing phenylalanine or tryptophan. Each record gives: J gene, clone size, V gene, D gene, CDR3 protein, CDR3 DNA. The D gene is left open where the match is weak. Clone size is given for some rows only: seen once, a few or many times, or a class if the clone is expanded.

TRBJ2-1,many,TRBV19,TRBD2,CASSLAGGYTEQFF,TGTGCCAGTAGTCTAGCGGGAGGGTATACTGAGCAGTTCTTC
TRBJ1-5,few,TRBV6-6,TRBD1,CASRTGTGGNLSNQPQHF,TGTGCCAGCAGGACCGGGACAGGGGGAAATCTTAGCAATCAGCCCCAGCATTTT
TRBJ2-6,many,TRBV10-3,-,CAISELGTFSGANVLTF,TGTGCCATCAGTGAACTGGGAACCTTCTCTGGGGCCAACGTCCTGACTTTC
TRBJ2-1,few,TRBV20-1,-,CRTGTERYNEQFF,TGCAGAACCGGGACGGAAAGATACAATGAGCAGTTCTTC
TRBJ2-1,many,TRBV25-1,-,CASSQIGKGDYGEQFF,TGTGCCAGCAGCCAAATAGGGAAGGGGGACTACGGTGAGCAGTTCTTC
TRBJ2-2,-,TRBV6-5,TRBD2,CASKGLAENTGELFF,TGTGCCAGCAAAGGACTAGCGGAGAACACCGGGGAGCTGTTTTTT
TRBJ1-1,few,TRBV29-1,-,CSVARVMNTEAFF,TGCAGCGTTGCTCGGGTCATGAACACTGAAGCTTTCTTT
TRBJ2-1,few,TRBV11-1,TRBD2,CASTLAEHNEQFF,TGTGCCAGCACTCTAGCGGAACACAATGAGCAGTTCTTC
TRBJ2-6,many,TRBV24-1,TRBD1,CATSPAGGSGANVLTF,TGTGCCACCAGTCCCGCAGGGGGCTCTGGGGCCAACGTCCTGACTTTC
TRBJ2-3,-,TRBV12-2,-,CASRLNRLLAPRATDTQYF,TGTGCAAGTCGCTTAAATCGGCTTTTGGCGCCACGTGCGACAGATACGCAGTATTTT
TRBJ1-6,-,TRBV5-1,TRBD1,CASSEGQYNSPLHF,TGCGCCAGCAGCGAGGGACAGTATAATTCACCCCTCCACTTT
TRBJ1-3,medium-sized,TRBV12-3/TRBV12-4,TRBD1,CASSPGQGLSGNTIYF,TGTGCCAGCAGTCCCGGACAGGGGCTCTCTGGAAACACCATATATTTT
TRBJ2-3,-,TRBV12-3/TRBV12-4,TRBD1,CASSLAQGTTQYF,TGTGCCAGCAGTTTAGCACAGGGGACCACGCAGTATTTT
TRBJ1-6,many,TRBV12-5,-,CASGLGTGQKNSPLHF,TGTGCTAGTGGTTTGGGCACCGGACAGAAGAATTCACCCCTCCACTTT
TRBJ2-1,many,TRBV19,-,CASSIRGQVSSEQFF,TGTGCCAGTAGTATACGAGGGCAGGTTAGCAGTGAGCAGTTCTTC
TRBJ2-7,many,TRBV25-1,-,CASSESRSETSYEQYF,TGTGCCAGCAGTGAATCTAGGAGCGAGACCTCCTACGAGCAGTACTTC
TRBJ2-2,-,TRBV27,-,CASSPLGGELFF,TGTGCCAGCAGTCCGCTTGGCGGGGAGCTGTTTTTT
TRBJ2-2,few,TRBV9,-,CASSVATGRNTGELFF,TGTGCCAGCAGCGTAGCAACAGGGAGGAACACCGGGGAGCTGTTTTTT
TRBJ2-3,few,TRBV5-6,-,CASSFQGLITDTQYF,TGTGCCAGCAGCTTCCAGGGGTTAATAACAGATACGCAGTATTTT
TRBJ2-5,-,TRBV7-9,-,CASSLAPGVAEETQYF,TGTGCCAGCAGCTTAGCGCCCGGAGTAGCGGAAGAGACCCAGTACTTC
TRBJ1-6,few,TRBV27,TRBD1,CASSPSAGQYNSPLHF,TGTGCCAGCAGCCCCAGTGCGGGACAGTATAATTCACCCCTCCACTTT
TRBJ2-7,many,TRBV7-9,TRBD1,CASSSQDRGYEQYF,TGTGCCAGCAGCTCCCAGGACAGGGGGTACGAGCAGTACTTC
TRBJ2-1,-,TRBV7-3,-,CASSLTRGYNEQFF,TGTGCCAGCAGCTTAACGCGGGGCTACAATGAGCAGTTCTTC
TRBJ2-2,many,TRBV5-6,-,CASSLGGSVKNTGELFF,TGTGCCAGCAGCTTGGGTGGGTCCGTTAAAAACACCGGGGAGCTGTTTTTT
TRBJ2-3,few,TRBV7-9,-,CASSRTRGSTDTQYF,TGTGCCAGCAGCCGCACCAGGGGTTCCACAGATACGCAGTATTTT
TRBJ1-5,-,TRBV12-3/TRBV12-4,TRBD1,CASRPTGDSQPQHF,TGTGCCAGCAGACCGACAGGGGACTCTCAGCCCCAGCATTTT
TRBJ2-1,-,TRBV6-2/TRBV6-3,TRBD2,CASSTPTSGRDSNEQFF,TGTGCCAGCAGTACACCCACTAGCGGGAGAGATTCCAATGAGCAGTTCTTC
TRBJ2-2,many,TRBV5-6,TRBD2,CASSPSLAGGLRTGELFF,TGTGCCAGCAGTCCTTCTCTAGCGGGAGGGCTAAGGACCGGGGAGCTGTTTTTT
TRBJ2-7,few,TRBV7-9,-,CASSPRYGAAESYEQYF,TGTGCCAGCAGCCCTAGGTATGGGGCGGCCGAATCCTACGAGCAGTACTTC
TRBJ2-7,-,TRBV7-6,TRBD2,CASSSTSAYEQYF,TGTGCCAGCAGCAGTACTAGCGCGTACGAGCAGTACTTC
TRBJ2-2,few,TRBV7-9,TRBD2,CASSSGLAGVTGELFF,TGTGCCAGCAGCTCCGGACTAGCGGGAGTGACCGGGGAGCTGTTTTTT
TRBJ1-2,many,TRBV10-3,-,CAISESGDGYTF,TGTGCCATCAGTGAGTCCGGGGACGGCTACACCTTC
TRBJ2-4,-,TRBV20-1,-,CSAPDGDKNIQYF,TGCAGTGCCCCGGACGGAGACAAAAACATTCAGTACTTC
TRBJ2-2,few,TRBV11-3,-,CASSSRENTGELFF,TGTGCCAGCAGCTCGAGGGAGAACACCGGGGAGCTGTTTTTT
TRBJ2-5,many,TRBV20-1,TRBD2,CSARLAGGLSLETQYF,TGCAGTGCCAGACTAGCGGGAGGTCTATCGTTAGAGACCCAGTACTTC
TRBJ1-2,-,TRBV28,TRBD1,CASSLLRGTGVSGYTF,TGTGCCAGCAGTTTATTGAGAGGGACAGGGGTTTCGGGCTACACCTTC
TRBJ2-5,many,TRBV7-2,-,CASRNRGVSEETQYF,TGTGCCAGCAGAAATAGGGGAGTTTCCGAAGAGACCCAGTACTTC
TRBJ1-5,medium-sized,TRBV12-3/TRBV12-4,TRBD1,CASRLTGDSNQPQHF,TGTGCCAGCAGATTGACAGGGGATAGCAATCAGCCCCAGCATTTT
TRBJ2-7,-,TRBV6-2/TRBV6-3,-,CASSTPREASYEQYF,TGTGCCAGCAGTACCCCCCGAGAAGCGTCCTACGAGCAGTACTTC